The rows below give T cell receptor beta chains drawn from one sample of a study of blood T cell repertoires in COVID-19. This table comes from immunoSEQ multiplex PCR, and its TCRdb copy is limited to in-frame clones, with some not included. Of some 140,000 clones in the sample, approximately 84% were seen once. Source material: peripheral blood. These receptors all come from a woman aged 45 to 65 who had recovered from COVID-19. The CDR3 runs from the conserved cysteine through the conserved F or W. The D gene is left open where the match is weak. Clone size is given for some rows only: seen once, a few or many times, or a class if the clone is expanded.

>TRBJ2-1|TRBV21-1|-|-
CASSKVLAGGYNEQFF
TGTGCCAGCAGCAAAGTGCTAGCGGGAGGATACAATGAGCAGTTCTTC
>TRBJ2-2|TRBV19|-|TRBD2
CASSIVGTSGSTGELFF
TGTGCCAGTAGTATAGTAGGGACTAGCGGGAGCACCGGGGAGCTGTTTTTT
>TRBJ2-1|TRBV7-9|-|-
CASSLSQDYSSYNEQFF
TGTGCCAGCAGCTTAAGCCAGGACTATAGCTCCTACAATGAGCAGTTCTTC
>TRBJ1-3|TRBV7-2|-|TRBD1
CASSSMTGKGNTIYF
TGTGCCAGCAGTTCGATGACAGGGAAAGGAAACACCATATATTTT
>TRBJ1-5|TRBV19|few|-
CASSRAGMYSNQPQHF
TGTGCCAGTAGTCGGGCCGGGATGTATAGCAATCAGCCCCAGCATTTT
>TRBJ2-7|TRBV13|-|TRBD1
CASSSQTGIYEQYF
TGTGCCAGCAGCTCACAGACAGGGATCTACGAGCAGTACTTC
>TRBJ1-1|TRBV5-4|-|-
CASSSGTFGDNTEAFF
TGTGCCAGCAGCAGCGGGACATTCGGGGATAACACTGAAGCTTTCTTT
>TRBJ1-1|TRBV10-3|-|TRBD1
CAISSGGGTEAFF
TGTGCCATCAGTTCAGGGGGCGGCACTGAAGCTTTCTTT
>TRBJ1-5|TRBV30|-|-
CAWRNPRQGNQPQHF
TGTGCCTGGAGAAATCCAAGGCAGGGCAATCAGCCCCAGCATTTT
>TRBJ1-1|TRBV7-8|once|-
CASSLTGRDTEAFF
TGTGCCAGCAGCTTAACAGGGAGGGACACTGAAGCTTTCTTT
>TRBJ1-3|TRBV5-1|-|-
CASSGSLGSDTIYF
TGCGCCAGCAGCGGGTCCCTCGGGTCGGACACCATATATTTT
>TRBJ2-7|TRBV18|-|TRBD1
CASSLGQGYEQYF
TGTGCCAGCTCCCTGGGACAGGGCTACGAGCAGTACTTC
>TRBJ1-3|TRBV9|-|TRBD1
CASSPSRKGQGGFSGNTIYF
TGTGCCAGCAGCCCAAGTCGAAAGGGACAGGGGGGTTTCTCGGGAAACACCATATATTTT
>TRBJ1-1|TRBV5-4|-|-
CASSLDRGATEAFF
TGTGCCAGCAGCTTGGATCGGGGAGCCACTGAAGCTTTCTTT
>TRBJ2-3|TRBV5-4|-|-
CASSFGQGTDTQYF
TGTGCCAGCAGCTTTGGTCAGGGGACAGATACGCAGTATTTT
>TRBJ2-1|TRBV7-3|-|-
CASSFTGLRYNEQFF
TGTGCCAGCAGCTTCACAGGGCTTCGGTACAATGAGCAGTTCTTC
>TRBJ1-5|TRBV6-1|-|-
CASSGARQLYSNQPQHF
TGTGCCAGCAGTGGGGCAAGACAGCTTTATAGCAATCAGCCCCAGCATTTT